This T cell receptor (beta chain) is drawn from a study of blood T cell repertoires in COVID-19. Study-wide context: The analysed material was cDNA or gDNA that came from T cells, B-cell-depleted T cells, or PBMCs.

There are 14 residues in the CDR3. V was cut by 6 bases and J by 2 bases, with 16 bases left in between. The germline V gene has CDR1 SQVTM and CDR2 ANQGSEA. Study members were between roughly 18 and 100 years old and lived in over 20 US regions. Cohort allocation depended upon clinical history that participants reported. Two consecutive negative NP/OP PCR tests, clearance, or resolved symptoms defined Cohort 3 recovery. The repertoire was sequenced with immunoSEQ multiplex PCR; TCRdb's copy has only in-frame clones and lacks some. The top ten clones hold around 8.9% of a sample with almost 200,000 clones, around 90% of them seen once.

The clonotype was recovered from a woman aged 18 to 35 who had recovered from COVID-19. This chain joins TRBV29-1 and TRBJ2-5; TRBD2 might be the D (5 bases). The sequenced sample consisted of PBMCs or T cells enriched from blood (not recorded which). The CDR3 loop is CSVASRGLQETQYF. The CDR3 DNA reads TGCAGCGTCGCCTCCCGAGGACTGCAAGAGACCCAGTACTTC.